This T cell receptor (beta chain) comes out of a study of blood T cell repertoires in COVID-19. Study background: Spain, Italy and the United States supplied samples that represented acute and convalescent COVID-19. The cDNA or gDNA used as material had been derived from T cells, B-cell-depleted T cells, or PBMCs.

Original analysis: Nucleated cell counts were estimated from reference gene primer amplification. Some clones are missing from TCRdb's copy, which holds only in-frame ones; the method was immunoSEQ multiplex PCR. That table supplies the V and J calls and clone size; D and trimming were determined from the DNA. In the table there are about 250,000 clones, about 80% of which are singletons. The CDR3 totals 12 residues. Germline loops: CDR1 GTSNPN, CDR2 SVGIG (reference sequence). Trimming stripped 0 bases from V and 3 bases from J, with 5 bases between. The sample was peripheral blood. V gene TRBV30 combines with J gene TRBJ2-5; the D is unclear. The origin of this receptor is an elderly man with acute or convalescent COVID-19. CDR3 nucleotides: TGTGCCTGGAGTGTAGGAGAAGAGACCCAGTACTTC. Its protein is CAWSVGEETQYF. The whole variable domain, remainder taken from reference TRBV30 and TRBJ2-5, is SQTIHQWPATLVQPVGSPLSLECTVEGTSNPNLYWYRQAAGRGLQLLFYSVGIGQISSEVPQNLSASRPQDRQFILSSKKLLLSDSGFYLCAWSVGEETQYFGPGTRLLVL.